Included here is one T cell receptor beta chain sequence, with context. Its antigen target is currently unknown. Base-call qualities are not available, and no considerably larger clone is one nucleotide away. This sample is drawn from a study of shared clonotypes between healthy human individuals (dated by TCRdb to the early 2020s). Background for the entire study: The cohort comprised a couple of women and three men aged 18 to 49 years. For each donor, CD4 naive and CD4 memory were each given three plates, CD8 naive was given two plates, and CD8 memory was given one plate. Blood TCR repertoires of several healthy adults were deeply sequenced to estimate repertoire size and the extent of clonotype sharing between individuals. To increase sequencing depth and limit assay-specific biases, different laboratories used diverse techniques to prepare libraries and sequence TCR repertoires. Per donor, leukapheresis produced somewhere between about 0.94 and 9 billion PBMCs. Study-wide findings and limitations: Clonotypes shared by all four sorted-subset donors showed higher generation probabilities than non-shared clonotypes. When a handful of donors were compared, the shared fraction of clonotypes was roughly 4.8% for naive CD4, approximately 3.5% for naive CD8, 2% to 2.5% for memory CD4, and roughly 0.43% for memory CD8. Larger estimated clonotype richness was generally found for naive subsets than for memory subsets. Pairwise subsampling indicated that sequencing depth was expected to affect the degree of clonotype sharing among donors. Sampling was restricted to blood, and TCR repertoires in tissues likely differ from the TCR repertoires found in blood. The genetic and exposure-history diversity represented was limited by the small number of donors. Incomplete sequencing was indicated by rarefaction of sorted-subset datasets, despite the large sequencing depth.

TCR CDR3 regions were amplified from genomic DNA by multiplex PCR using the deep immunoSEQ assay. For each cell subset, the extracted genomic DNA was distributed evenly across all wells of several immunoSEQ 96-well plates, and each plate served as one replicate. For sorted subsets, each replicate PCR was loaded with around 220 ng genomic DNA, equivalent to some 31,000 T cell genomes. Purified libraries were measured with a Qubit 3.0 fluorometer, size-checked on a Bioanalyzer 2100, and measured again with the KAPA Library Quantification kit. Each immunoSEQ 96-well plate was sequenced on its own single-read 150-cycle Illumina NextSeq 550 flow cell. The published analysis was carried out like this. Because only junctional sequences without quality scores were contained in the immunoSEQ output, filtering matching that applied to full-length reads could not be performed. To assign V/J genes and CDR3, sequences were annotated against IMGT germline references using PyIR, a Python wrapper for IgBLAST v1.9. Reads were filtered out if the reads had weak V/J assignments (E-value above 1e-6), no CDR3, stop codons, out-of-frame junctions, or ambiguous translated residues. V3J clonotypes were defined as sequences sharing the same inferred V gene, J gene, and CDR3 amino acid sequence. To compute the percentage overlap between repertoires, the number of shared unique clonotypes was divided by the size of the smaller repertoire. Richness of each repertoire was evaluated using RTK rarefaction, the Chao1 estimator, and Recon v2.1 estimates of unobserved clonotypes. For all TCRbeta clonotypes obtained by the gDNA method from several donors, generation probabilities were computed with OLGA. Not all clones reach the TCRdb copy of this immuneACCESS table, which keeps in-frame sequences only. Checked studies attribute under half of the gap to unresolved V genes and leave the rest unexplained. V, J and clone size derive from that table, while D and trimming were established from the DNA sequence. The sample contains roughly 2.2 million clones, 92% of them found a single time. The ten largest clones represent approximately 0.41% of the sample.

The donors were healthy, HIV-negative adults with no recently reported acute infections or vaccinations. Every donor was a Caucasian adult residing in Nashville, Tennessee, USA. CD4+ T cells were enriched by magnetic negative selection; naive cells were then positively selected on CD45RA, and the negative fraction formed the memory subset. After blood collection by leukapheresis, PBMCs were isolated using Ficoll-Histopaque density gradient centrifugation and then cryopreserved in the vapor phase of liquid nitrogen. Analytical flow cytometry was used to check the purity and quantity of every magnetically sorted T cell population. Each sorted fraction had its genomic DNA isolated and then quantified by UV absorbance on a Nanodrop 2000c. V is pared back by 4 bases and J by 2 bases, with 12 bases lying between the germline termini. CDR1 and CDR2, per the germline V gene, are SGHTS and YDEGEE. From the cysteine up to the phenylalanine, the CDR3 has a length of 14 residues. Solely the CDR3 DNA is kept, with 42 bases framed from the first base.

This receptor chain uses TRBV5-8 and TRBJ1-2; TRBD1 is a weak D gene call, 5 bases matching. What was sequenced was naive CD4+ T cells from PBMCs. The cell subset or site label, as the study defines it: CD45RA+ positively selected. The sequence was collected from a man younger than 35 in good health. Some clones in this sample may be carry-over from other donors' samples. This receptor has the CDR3 CASSPGRVNYGYTF. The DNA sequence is TGTGCCAGCAGCCCGGGACGGGTGAACTATGGCTACACCTTC.